A single sample is the source of the 18 T cell receptor beta chains below, sequenced in a study of shared clonotypes between healthy human individuals. Assay: immunoSEQ multiplex PCR; the TCRdb copy retains only in-frame clones and omits some. This sample has about 2.5 million clones, with about 90% found just once. The specimen sequenced was naive CD4+ T cells from PBMCs. Subset defined: CD45RA+ positively selected. The source of these receptors is a man aged 18 to 30 in good health. Some clones in this sample may be carry-over from other donors' samples.

The J gene is TRBJ2-7, the V gene TRBV6-1; D tentatively fits TRBD1 or TRBD2 (5 bases each). This CDR3 has 15 amino acids. CDR1 MNHNS and CDR2 SASEGT come from the germline V gene. V lost 5 bases and J lost 1, with 15 bases in between. The CDR3 nucleotides are TGTGCCAGCAGTAAAGGGGACGCTAATTCCTACGAGCAGTACTTC. This sequence encodes CASSKGDANSYEQYF.

The CDR3 DNA reads TGTGCCAGCAGTCAAACCCCGGGACAGGGATCCTACGAGCAGTACTTC. This gives the protein CASSQTPGQGSYEQYF. The chain uses TRBV6-6 and TRBJ2-7, with TRBD1 matching over 9 bases. V shed 5 bases and J 1 base; nucleotides not matched to a gene: 9. The germline gives CDR1 MNHNY, CDR2 SVGAGI (reference sequence). CDR3 length: 16 amino acids.

The chain has TRBV5-1 and TRBJ1-2; no firm D call. CDR3 size: 13 residues. Germline CDR1 is SGHRS and CDR2 is YFSETQ. Between the trimmed V and J ends, which lost 0 bases and 3 bases, there was a span of 6 bases. The CDR3 sequence: CASSLEDYYGYTF. The CDR3 DNA sequence: TGCGCCAGCAGCTTGGAGGACTACTATGGCTACACCTTC.

A word on this clone: Other DNA sequences within the sample encode an identical CDR3. The chain has TRBV11-2 and TRBJ2-7; perhaps TRBD2 as D (5 bases). The CDR3 contains 12 residues. V shed 5 bases and J shed 4 bases, with 9 bases lying between them. The germline V gene encodes CDR1 SGHAT and CDR2 FQNNGV. The DNA of the CDR3 is TGTGCCAGCAGCCCCCGAGGGTACGAGCAGTACTTC. Protein sequence: CASSPRGYEQYF.

J is TRBJ1-1 and V is TRBV5-1, with D unclear. CDR1 SGHRS and CDR2 YFSETQ come from the germline V gene. Trimming left V 2 bases short and J 11 bases short, with 16 bases between. This CDR3 is built from 13 residues. The CDR3 nucleotides read TGCGCCAGCAGCTTCAATAACGGAGGTGGGGCTTTCTTT. Translating gives CASSFNNGGGAFF.

This chain joins TRBV6-6 and TRBJ2-4; either TRBD1 or TRBD2 may supply D (6 bases each). The germline gives CDR1 MNHNY, CDR2 SVGAGI (reference sequence). There are 15 residues in the CDR3. Trimming pared 3 bases from V and 8 bases from J, leaving 17 bases between. The CDR3: CASSYNPSGADIQYF. For the CDR3, the DNA is TGTGCCAGCAGTTATAATCCGTCGGGGGCGGACATTCAGTACTTC.

This chain links TRBV5-1 with TRBJ1-5; weak D call: TRBD1 (5 bases). The CDR3 is made up of 15 amino acids. Germline V gives CDR1 SGHRS, CDR2 YFSETQ. V lost 1 base and J 4 bases, leaving 12 bases between the germline ends. This CDR3 is CASSLLGGRNQPQHF. The CDR3 DNA reads TGCGCCAGCAGCTTGTTGGGGGGAAGGAATCAGCCCCAGCATTTT. The whole variable domain, remainder taken from reference TRBV5-1 and TRBJ1-5, is KAGVTQTPRYLIKTRGQQVTLSCSPISGHRSVSWYQQTPGQGLQFLFEYFSETQRNKGNFPGRFSGRQFSNSRSEMNVSTLELGDSALYLCASSLLGGRNQPQHFGDGTRLSIL.

This clone showed up just a few times. V gene TRBV10-3 combines with J gene TRBJ1-1; no reliable D call. V was cut by 4 bases and J by 3 bases, with 12 bases left in between. This CDR3 contains 14 residues. Germline assignment: CDR1 ENHRY and CDR2 SYGVKD. This CDR3 is CAISVDGWYTEAFF. The CDR3 region has the DNA TGTGCCATCAGTGTTGATGGGTGGTACACTGAAGCTTTCTTT.

The rearrangement joins TRBV6-1 to TRBJ1-2; D call uncertain. The germline V gene encodes CDR1 MNHNS and CDR2 SASEGT. The V gene lost 1 base and the J gene lost 0 bases, with 12 bases spanning the gap. The CDR3 spans 16 residues. CDR3: CASSEDELAANYGYTF. The CDR3 DNA reads TGTGCCAGCAGTGAAGACGAACTGGCGGCTAACTATGGCTACACCTTC.

This clone appeared a single time. The CDR3: CATEKRTSSYNEQFF. The CDR3 region has the DNA TGTGCCACAGAAAAGCGGACAAGCTCCTACAATGAGCAGTTCTTC. V usage is TRBV5-6 and J usage is TRBJ2-1, with D perhaps given as TRBD1 or TRBD2 (5 bases each). Germline V gene sequence: CDR1 SGHDT, CDR2 YYEEEE. This CDR3 is built from 15 residues. V was shortened by 9 bases and J by 0 bases, with 16 bases between the two germline ends.

The chain carries TRBV9 and TRBJ2-2; 8 bases agree with TRBD1. The CDR3 is 16 residues long. Losses at the gene ends were 0 bases for V and 5 bases for J; bases not matched to a gene: 6. Germline V gives CDR1 SGDLS, CDR2 YYNGEE. The CDR3 DNA follows: TGTGCCAGCAGCGTAGGCGGACAGGGCGGTACCGGGGAGCTGTTTTTT. Translation: CASSVGGQGGTGELFF. Variable domain in full (rest from reference TRBV9 and TRBJ2-2): DSGVTQTPKHLITATGQRVTLRCSPRSGDLSVYWYQQSLDQGLQFLIQYYNGEERAKGNILERFSAQQFPDLHSELNLSSLELGDSALYFCASSVGGQGGTGELFFGEGSRLTVL.

This clone was detected only once. V is TRBV19 and J is TRBJ2-2; D is ambiguous. The CDR3 runs to 13 residues. Per germline, CDR1 LNHDA and CDR2 SQIVND (reference sequence). V was cut by 9 bases and J by 1 base, with 9 bases left in between. CDR3 nucleotide sequence: TGTGCCAGCCTCACGAGGAACACCGGGGAGCTGTTTTTT. This translates into CASLTRNTGELFF. Together with reference TRBV19 and TRBJ2-2, the CDR3 gives the full variable domain: DGGITQSPKYLFRKEGQNVTLSCEQNLNHDAMYWYRQDPGQGLRLIYYSQIVNDFQKGDIAEGYSVSREKKESFPLTVTSAQKNPTAFYLCASLTRNTGELFFGEGSRLTVL.

V usage is TRBV5-1 and J usage is TRBJ2-3, with TRBD2 identical over 10 bases. Germline CDR1 and CDR2: SGHRS and YFSETQ. This CDR3 is built from 15 residues. Losses at the gene ends were 1 base for V and 4 bases for J; bases not matched to a gene: 3. The CDR3 spells CASSLLAGVPDTQYF. Here the CDR3 DNA reads TGCGCCAGCAGCTTGCTAGCGGGAGTCCCAGATACGCAGTATTTT. Using reference TRBV5-1 and TRBJ2-3 for the parts outside the CDR3, the full variable domain is KAGVTQTPRYLIKTRGQQVTLSCSPISGHRSVSWYQQTPGQGLQFLFEYFSETQRNKGNFPGRFSGRQFSNSRSEMNVSTLELGDSALYLCASSLLAGVPDTQYFGPGTRLTVL.

J is TRBJ2-4 and V is TRBV15, with a tentative D call TRBD2 (6 bases). Germline lookup yields CDR1 LNHNV and CDR2 YYDKDF (reference sequence). The CDR3 covers 17 residues. Trimming stripped 0 bases from V and 0 bases from J, with 12 bases between. In DNA form, the CDR3 reads TGTGCCACCAGCAGAGAACCCGTCGGGGGAGCCAAAAACATTCAGTACTTC. Translating gives CATSREPVGGAKNIQYF.

CDR3 residues: CASSPRAGYGYTF. The CDR3 nucleotides are TGTGCCAGCAGCCCCAGGGCAGGATATGGCTACACCTTC. V and J are TRBV7-3 and TRBJ1-2, with a possible D match to TRBD1 (5 bases). This CDR3 comprises 13 residues. V was pared by 5 bases and J by 5 bases, with 12 bases between. Germline CDR1 SGHTA, CDR2 FQGTGA.

This clone showed up just once. The gene calls are TRBV28 and TRBJ2-7; D may correspond to TRBD1 or TRBD2 (5 bases each). This CDR3 is built from 13 residues. Germline V CDR1 and CDR2: MDHEN, SYDVKM. V was trimmed by 6 bases and J by 7 bases, leaving 16 bases between them. The DNA for the CDR3 is TGTGCCAGCAGGGCACGAGGGTGGGGGGAGCAGTACTTC. Translating gives CASRARGWGEQYF. Based on the CDR3 plus reference TRBV28 and TRBJ2-7, the full variable domain is DVKVTQSSRYLVKRTGEKVFLECVQDMDHENMFWYRQDPGLGLRLIYFSYDVKMKEKGDIPEGYSVSREKKERFSLILESASTNQTSMYLCASRARGWGEQYFGPGTRLTVT.

For the CDR3, the DNA is TGCGCCAGCAGCGAGGGTTCGGGAGGAACTAATGAAAAACTGTTTTTT. Protein product: CASSEGSGGTNEKLFF. The V call is TRBV10-1, the J call TRBJ1-4; D gene unclear. Trimming cost V 6 bases and J 1 base, with 15 bases left between them. The CDR3 has 16 residues. CDR1 and CDR2 from the germline V gene are WNHNN and SYGVQD (reference sequence).

The chain is built from TRBV5-4 and TRBJ1-1, with 7 bases aligning to TRBD1. Germline V lookup: CDR1 SGHNT, CDR2 YYREEE (reference sequence). V was clipped by 7 bases and J by 1 base; unmatched bases: 7. The CDR3 runs 14 residues. The CDR3 DNA is TGTGCCAGCGGCCGACAGGGCGGGAACACTGAAGCTTTCTTT. Protein: CASGRQGGNTEAFF.